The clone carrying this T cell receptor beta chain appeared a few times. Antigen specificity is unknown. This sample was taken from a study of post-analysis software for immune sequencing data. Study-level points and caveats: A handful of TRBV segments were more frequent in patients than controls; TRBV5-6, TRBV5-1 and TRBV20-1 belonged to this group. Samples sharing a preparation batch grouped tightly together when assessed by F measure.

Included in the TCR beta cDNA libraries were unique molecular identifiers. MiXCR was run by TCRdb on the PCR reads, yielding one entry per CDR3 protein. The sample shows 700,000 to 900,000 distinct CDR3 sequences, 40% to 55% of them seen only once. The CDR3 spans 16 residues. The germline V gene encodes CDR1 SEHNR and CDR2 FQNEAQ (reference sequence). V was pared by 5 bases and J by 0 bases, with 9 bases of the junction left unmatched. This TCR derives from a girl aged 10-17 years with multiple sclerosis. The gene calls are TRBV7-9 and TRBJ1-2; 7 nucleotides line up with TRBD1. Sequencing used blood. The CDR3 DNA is TGTGCCAGCAGCCCAACTACGACAGGGACTAACTATGGCTACACCTTC. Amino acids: CASSPTTTGTNYGYTF.